This TCR beta chain was retrieved from a study of T-cell memory formation after mild COVID-19. This CDR3 region has 15 residues. The V gene lost 0 bases and the J gene lost 2 bases, with 9 bases spanning the gap. Germline loops: CDR1 MNHNY, CDR2 SVGAGI (reference sequence). This clonotype occurred a few times. TCRdb re-derived calls from the 5' RACE reads in MiXCR, one entry per CDR3 protein. The data contain roughly 250,000 distinct CDR3 sequences, roughly 15% of them singletons. The sequenced material came from PBMCs or a T cell subset sorted from them (not recorded which). This chain uses TRBV6-6 with TRBJ2-3; D unresolved. The TCR originated in a man between 18 and 35 years old who had mild COVID-19 (a few samples of this study predate the infection). Cell type and time point are not known. The DNA of the CDR3 is TGTGCCAGCAGTTACTCGCCTTCCATCACAGATACGCAGTATTTT. Amino acids: CASSYSPSITDTQYF.